The 26 T cell receptor beta chains listed next were all sequenced from one sample in a study of T-cell memory formation after mild COVID-19. MiXCR, run by TCRdb on the 5' RACE reads, gives a single entry per CDR3 protein. The sample lists over 350,000 distinct CDR3 sequences, about a sixth occurring once. Material for sequencing was PBMCs or a T cell subset sorted from them (not recorded which). These receptors were obtained from a man younger than 35 who had mild COVID-19 (a few samples of this study predate the infection). Cell type and time point are not known.

In this sample, this clonotype turned up a few times. The CDR3 sequence is CASSLEGGNSPLHF. As DNA, the CDR3 is TGTGCCAGCAGCTTAGAAGGGGGTAATTCACCCCTCCACTTT. V usage is TRBV7-9 and J usage is TRBJ1-6, with D perhaps matching TRBD1 (6 bases). The V end was cut by 1 base, the J end by 6 bases, with 7 bases between. Germline V gene sequence: CDR1 SEHNR, CDR2 FQNEAQ (reference sequence). The CDR3 contains 14 residues. Complete variable domain (other parts from reference TRBV7-9 and TRBJ1-6): DTGVSQNPRHKITKRGQNVTFRCDPISEHNRLYWYRQTLGQGPEFLTYFQNEAQLEKSRLLSDRFSAERPKGSFSTLEIQRTEQGDSAMYLCASSLEGGNSPLHFGNGTRLTVT.

There are a few counts of this clonotype. The chain carries TRBV14 and TRBJ2-3; 8 nucleotides align to TRBD1. The CDR3 is made up of 14 amino acids. V lost 5 bases to trimming and J lost 8 bases; unmatched junction nucleotides: 9. Germline V lookup: CDR1 SGHDN, CDR2 FVKESK. The CDR3 sequence is CASSSGQAQVTQYF. The CDR3 coding sequence is TGTGCCAGCAGCTCGGGACAGGCTCAGGTTACGCAGTATTTT.

The genes are TRBV12-3 or TRBV12-4 and TRBJ1-4; D gene uncertain. The CDR3 totals 13 residues. V lost 6 bases and J 5 bases, leaving 10 bases between the germline ends. CDR3 nucleotide sequence: TGTGCCAGCAGCCCCTCCCGAAATGAAAAACTGTTTTTT. Encoded protein: CASSPSRNEKLFF.

This chain links TRBV5-1 with TRBJ1-1; 8 bases are a match to TRBD1. V lost 2 bases to trimming and J lost 4 bases; unmatched junction nucleotides: 4. The V gene's germline CDR1 is SGHRS and CDR2 YFSETQ. The CDR3 covers 14 residues. The CDR3 sequence: CASSLQGEATEAFF. CDR3 DNA sequence: TGCGCCAGCAGCTTACAGGGGGAGGCCACTGAAGCTTTCTTT.

Ten or more counts support this clonotype. The chain has TRBV19 and TRBJ2-5, with 9 bases aligning to TRBD2. V lost 3 bases to trimming and J lost 4 bases; unmatched junction nucleotides: 3. Germline CDR1 and CDR2: LNHDA and SQIVND (reference sequence). The CDR3 runs to 14 residues. The CDR3 nucleotides read TGTGCCAGTAGTATCCTAGCGGGGCTAGAGACCCAGTACTTC. Its protein product is CASSILAGLETQYF.

This clonotype appeared a few times. The chain carries TRBV10-2 and TRBJ2-3; TRBD2 matches at 11 bases. In germline, CDR1 is WSHSY, CDR2 SAAADI. The CDR3 runs 15 residues. The ends lost 5 bases at V and 6 bases at J; junction bases unmatched: 7. The CDR3 sequence is CASSQSLAGADTQYF. Written as DNA, the CDR3 is TGCGCCAGCAGTCAATCACTAGCGGGGGCCGATACGCAGTATTTT.

This clonotype showed up just a few times. The rearrangement joins TRBV4-1 to TRBJ2-5; D remains unclear. The germline V and J ends were trimmed by 1 base and 4 bases, with 16 bases remaining between them. This CDR3 has 16 amino acids. From germline, CDR1 is MGHRA and CDR2 YSYEKL. The CDR3 DNA reads as TGCGCCAGCAGCCAAGTCGCCAGTTTGGGGTCAGAGACCCAGTACTTC. Amino acids: CASSQVASLGSETQYF.

This clonotype was observed a handful of times. The DNA of the CDR3 is TGCGCCAGCAGTCCTGGACTAGCGGGGTTTGCAGATACGCAGTATTTT. Translation: CASSPGLAGFADTQYF. The V call is TRBV5-1, the J call TRBJ2-3; the match to TRBD2 covers 12 bases. The germline V gene encodes CDR1 SGHRS and CDR2 YFSETQ. The junction had 8 bases not matched to a gene; V was cut back by 5 bases and J by 4 bases. The CDR3 has 16 residues.

This clonotype was counted only a few times. V usage is TRBV7-2 and J usage is TRBJ1-3; D gene ambiguous. CDR3 length: 13 amino acids. Trimming shortened V by 5 bases and J by 4 bases, and 9 bases separated the two germline ends. From germline, CDR1 is SGHTA and CDR2 FQGNSA. The CDR3 reads CASSPRIGNTIYF. CDR3 nucleotides: TGTGCCAGCAGCCCACGGATAGGAAACACCATATATTTT.

This clonotype was detected only a few times. The genes are TRBV11-2 and TRBJ2-3, with 7 nucleotides matching TRBD1. This CDR3 is 16 amino acids long. The V gene end was trimmed by 4 bases and the J gene end by 6 bases; junction bases not matched to a gene: 13. From germline, CDR1 is SGHAT and CDR2 FQNNGV. In DNA, the CDR3 is TGTGCCAGCAGCTCATTGTGGGGACAGCTCACGGATACGCAGTATTTT. This gives the protein CASSSLWGQLTDTQYF.

Only a few counts were recorded for this clonotype. The chain has TRBV20-1 and TRBJ2-5, with TRBD1 as a possible D gene (5 bases). V was shortened by 0 bases and J by 1 base, with 9 bases between the two germline ends. The CDR3 runs 14 residues. The germline V gene has CDR1 DFQATT and CDR2 SNEGSKA (reference sequence). The CDR3 nucleotides are TGCAGTGCTAGAGACAGGGTATCCCAAGAGACCCAGTACTTC. Its protein is CSARDRVSQETQYF.

This clonotype was recorded a few times. V usage is TRBV12-3 or TRBV12-4 and J usage is TRBJ1-1, with unresolved D. Deletions cut 4 bases from V and 6 bases from J, with 18 bases between. CDR3 size: 15 residues. In DNA, the CDR3 is TGTGCCAGCAGTTCGTATCCTCCTGGAGGATCTGAAGCTTTCTTT. This encodes CASSSYPPGGSEAFF.

The rearrangement joins TRBV19 to TRBJ2-1; D call uncertain. In germline, CDR1 is LNHDA, CDR2 SQIVND (reference sequence). The CDR3 sequence is 16 residues long. The V end lost 5 bases, the J end lost 1 base, and 15 bases lay between the germline ends. The CDR3 reads CASSRDWVGSYNEQFF. The CDR3 DNA sequence: TGTGCCAGTAGTCGCGACTGGGTTGGATCCTACAATGAGCAGTTCTTC.

This clonotype was counted only a few times. The V gene is TRBV9, the J gene TRBJ1-3, with D perhaps TRBD1 (6 bases). Looked up from germline, CDR1 is SGDLS and CDR2 is YYNGEE. CDR3 size: 14 residues. Trimming stripped 0 bases from V and 2 bases from J, with 6 bases between. CDR3 nucleotides: TGTGCCAGCAGCGTAGCAGGGGCTGGAAACACCATATATTTT. Translated, it gives CASSVAGAGNTIYF.

This clonotype showed up just a few times. The genes are TRBV2 and TRBJ1-2; no clear D gene. The CDR3 extends over 15 amino acids. Trimming pared 6 bases from V and 6 bases from J, leaving 20 bases between. From germline, CDR1 is SNHLY and CDR2 FYNNEI. CDR3 region: CASRGRSSLEDGYTF. DNA for the CDR3: TGTGCCAGCAGGGGTCGTAGCAGCTTAGAGGATGGCTACACCTTC.

This clonotype was seen only a few times. This chain connects TRBV30 to TRBJ2-3; 10 nucleotides agree with TRBD2. In germline, CDR1 is GTSNPN, CDR2 SVGIG (reference sequence). V lost 5 bases to trimming and J lost 2 bases; unmatched junction nucleotides: 7. The CDR3 is made up of 15 amino acids. The CDR3 reads CAWQRAGGPTDTQYF. The CDR3 DNA reads as TGTGCCTGGCAAAGAGCGGGGGGGCCCACAGATACGCAGTATTTT.

There are a few counts of this clonotype. CDR3 amino acids: CASSPIMGGMNTEAFF. CDR3 nucleotides: TGTGCCAGCAGTCCCATAATGGGGGGGATGAACACTGAAGCTTTCTTT. The chain joins TRBV28 to TRBJ1-1; D possibly corresponds to TRBD1 (5 bases). Per the germline V gene, CDR1 is MDHEN and CDR2 is SYDVKM. This CDR3 has 16 residues. Trimming cost V 5 bases and J 0 bases, with 16 bases left between them.

The rearrangement uses TRBV5-1 and TRBJ1-1; the D is unclear. The CDR3 length is 14 residues. Per the germline V gene, CDR1 is SGHRS and CDR2 is YFSETQ. The ends were cut back, 0 bases at V and 12 bases at J, with 18 bases in the middle. CDR3 protein: CASSLESTLPTPFF. As DNA, the CDR3 is TGCGCCAGCAGCTTGGAGTCTACTCTCCCAACCCCTTTCTTT.

The chain carries TRBV9 and TRBJ1-2; D may be TRBD1 (5 bases). Trimming left V 4 bases short and J 4 bases short, with 14 bases between. The germline gives CDR1 SGDLS, CDR2 YYNGEE. The CDR3 contains 14 residues. CDR3 in DNA: TGTGCCAGCAGCCTCCTATCCGACAGCTATGGCTACACCTTC. Its translation is CASSLLSDSYGYTF.

The table lists this clonotype with a few counts. J is TRBJ1-4 and V is TRBV5-1; D is unclear. Trimming took off 0 bases at V and 4 bases at J, with 19 bases between the two ends. This CDR3 has 18 residues. Germline loops: CDR1 SGHRS, CDR2 YFSETQ. Here the CDR3 DNA reads TGCGCCAGCAGCTTGGGAGGCTCGGGGTCCCCCCTTAATGAAAAACTGTTTTTT. The encoded protein is CASSLGGSGSPLNEKLFF.

The chain carries TRBV4-3 and TRBJ1-2; TRBD1 agrees at 7 bases. V gave up 4 bases and J gave up 9 bases; unmatched junction bases: 14. Germline V CDR1 and CDR2: LGHNA, YSLEER. There are 15 residues in the CDR3. The CDR3 sequence: CASSLSGGGHFSYTF. The CDR3, as DNA: TGCGCCAGCAGCCTCTCGGGAGGGGGCCATTTTAGCTACACCTTC.

This clonotype was seen more than once but under ten times. The chain recombines TRBV7-2 with TRBJ2-7; 11 bases agree with TRBD1. Germline V gene data show CDR1 as SGHTA and CDR2 as FQGNSA. With V trimmed by 5 bases and J by 6 bases, 3 bases remained unmatched. CDR3 length equals 13 residues. This CDR3 is CASSKDRGREQYF. The CDR3 DNA reads as TGTGCCAGCAGCAAGGACAGGGGGCGCGAGCAGTACTTC.

This clonotype was seen more than once but under ten times. The rearrangement uses TRBV7-9 and TRBJ1-5; weak D call: TRBD1 (6 bases). CDR3 size: 14 residues. Trimming pared 5 bases from V and 3 bases from J, leaving 11 bases between. The V gene's germline CDR1 is SEHNR and CDR2 FQNEAQ (reference sequence). Written as DNA, the CDR3 is TGTGCCAGCAGCGTCGGACAGAACAATCAGCCCCAGCATTTT. Translated: CASSVGQNNQPQHF.

In its sample, this clonotype was seen a few times. V and J are TRBV7-4 and TRBJ1-2; D not certain. V was cut by 1 base and J by 6 bases, with 9 bases left in between. Germline CDR1 is SGHVT and CDR2 is SQSDAQ. CDR3 length: 13 residues. The CDR3 region has the DNA TGTGCCAGCAGCTTAGTGGGGAACCATGGCTACACCTTC. As protein: CASSLVGNHGYTF.

A few counts support this clonotype. The V gene is TRBV7-2, the J gene TRBJ1-2; 7 bases are shared with TRBD1. The germline V gene encodes CDR1 SGHTA and CDR2 FQGNSA. The CDR3 is made up of 15 amino acids. J was trimmed by 2 bases and V by 3 bases; bases with no gene match: 6. CDR3 loop: CASSFSTGPNYGYTF. Here the CDR3 DNA reads TGTGCCAGCAGCTTCTCGACAGGGCCCAACTATGGCTACACCTTC.

A few counts support this clonotype. The chain links TRBV7-2 to TRBJ2-1; TRBD2 is a possible D gene (5 bases). Trimming cost V 5 bases and J 2 bases, with 13 bases left between them. The V gene's germline CDR1 is SGHTA and CDR2 FQGNSA. The CDR3 is made up of 15 amino acids. The DNA for the CDR3 is TGTGCCAGCAGCGTAATAGCCGGGGCCTACAATGAGCAGTTCTTC. Translation: CASSVIAGAYNEQFF.